The 25 T cell receptor beta chains presented below share a single source sample, sequenced in a study of spatial heterogeneity in lung cancer. Each CDR3 protein gets one entry after TCRdb re-called the 5' RACE reads with MiXCR. Here the sample spans 9,500 to 12,000 distinct CDR3 sequences, about 6.3% being singletons. Time point specified: sample taken at primary tumor resection. Unsorted samples of tumor, nontumor lung or frozen PBMC had their whole RNA sequenced. The material sequenced was PBMCs, taken at surgery. The receptors here all came from a male donor with early-stage non-small cell lung cancer.

This clonotype is judged medium-sized. This beta chain is off target for a library built for alpha chains, so its abundance means little. The chain has TRBV12-3 or TRBV12-4 and TRBJ2-3; 9 nucleotides match TRBD2. V lost 3 bases to trimming and J lost 2 bases; unmatched junction nucleotides: 6. The CDR3 loop spans 16 amino acids. CDR3 in DNA: TGTGCCAGCAGTTTCCTAGCGGGAACCTACACAGATACGCAGTATTTT. It encodes CASSFLAGTYTDTQYF.

This clonotype is categorized as medium-sized. The library was built for alpha chains, so this beta chain is an off-target read and its size means little. This sequence joins TRBV11-2 and TRBJ2-2; 9 bases are a match to TRBD2. Germline loops: CDR1 SGHAT, CDR2 FQNNGV. CDR3 length: 19 residues. The V gene end was trimmed by 4 bases and the J gene end by 0 bases; junction bases not matched to a gene: 12. CDR3 sequence reads: CASSSYWTSEKANTGELFF. Here the CDR3 DNA reads TGTGCCAGCAGCTCGTATTGGACTAGCGAAAAAGCGAACACCGGGGAGCTGTTTTTT.

This clonotype was recorded a few times. Found in a library prepared for alpha chains, this beta chain is an off-target read, and its abundance has little meaning. V and J are TRBV27 and TRBJ2-7; D is possibly TRBD2 (6 bases). V was trimmed by 5 bases and J by 6 bases, leaving 17 bases between them. This CDR3 contains 14 residues. The germline V gene encodes CDR1 MNHEY and CDR2 SMNVEV (reference sequence). The DNA for the CDR3 is TGTGCCAGCAGTCTCACTAGCCCCAATGGCGAGCAGTACTTC. It is translated as CASSLTSPNGEQYF.

By share of the sample, this clonotype is medium-sized (0.01 to 0.1%). This beta chain is an off-target read within a library intended for alpha chains, so its frequency means little. The rearrangement uses TRBV21-1 and TRBJ2-5; the DNA was not compared with TRBD1, the D call given in the table. TRBV21-1 is deemed a pseudogene. CDR3 length: 13 residues. CDR3 region: CASSPGGQETQYF. For the CDR3, the DNA is TGTGCCAGCAGTCCAGGGGGCCAGGAGACCCAGTACTTC.

This clonotype was observed at least ten times. Because this beta chain is a stray read in a library intended to capture alpha chains, its abundance should not be given much weight. The chain carries TRBV18 and TRBJ2-7, with TRBD2 matching 13 bases. V trimming: 3 bases; J trimming: 3 bases; junction bases outside the gene matches: 5. This CDR3 contains 16 residues. The germline V gene has CDR1 KGHSH and CDR2 LQKENI. CDR3 in amino acids: CASSPRGTSGIYEQYF. CDR3 nucleotide sequence: TGTGCCAGCTCACCTCGAGGGACTAGCGGGATCTACGAGCAGTACTTC.

This clonotype was observed a handful of times. This beta chain is off target for a library built for alpha chains, so its abundance means little. This rearrangement joins TRBV6-7 to TRBJ2-2; tentatively, D is TRBD2 (5 bases). TRBV6-7 is an ORF for which the function is uncertain. Deletions cut 2 bases from V and 1 base from J, with 26 bases between. CDR3 length: 21 amino acids. CDR3 DNA sequence: TGTGCCAGCAGTTACCGATCGCAAGACCTAGCCCACACGATGAACACCGGGGAGCTGTTTTTT. Residues: CASSYRSQDLAHTMNTGELFF.

This clonotype has ten or more counts. This beta chain is a stray read from a library made for alpha chains; its abundance is not meaningful. The V gene is TRBV7-8, the J gene TRBJ2-5, with TRBD1 matching 7 bases. The CDR3 loop spans 13 amino acids. Looked up from germline, CDR1 is SGHVS and CDR2 is FQNEAQ. V trimming: 5 bases; J trimming: 5 bases; junction bases outside the gene matches: 5. In DNA form, the CDR3 reads TGTGCCAGCAGCAGGGGGCGCGTGGAGACCCAGTACTTC. It yields the protein CASSRGRVETQYF.

Many counts were recorded for this clonotype. The library was designed around alpha chains, so this beta chain is a stray read whose abundance carries little weight. The chain uses TRBV2 and TRBJ2-5; D could derive from TRBD1 or TRBD2 (5 bases each). This CDR3 is built from 12 residues. V lost 8 bases and J 4 bases, leaving 11 bases between the germline ends. The V gene's germline CDR1 is SNHLY and CDR2 FYNNEI. CDR3 region: CASGAGRETQYF. Here the CDR3 DNA reads TGTGCCAGCGGTGCAGGGAGAGAGACCCAGTACTTC.

There are many counts of this clonotype. This beta chain is a stray sequence in a library constructed for alpha chains; its clone size is not meaningful. The CDR3 here is CASSYWTGPDTQYF. The CDR3 coding sequence is TGTGCCAGCAGCTATTGGACAGGACCGGATACGCAGTATTTT. The chain employs TRBV5-6 and TRBJ2-3, with 7 bases fitting TRBD1. The V and J ends lost 3 bases and 6 bases, in that order; junction bases with no gene match: 7. CDR1 is SGHDT, CDR2 YYEEEE, per germline. There are 14 residues in the CDR3.

This clonotype came up many times. This beta chain lies outside the target of a library built for alpha chains; its clone size means little. The chain couples TRBV20-1 to TRBJ1-2, with TRBD1 matching 8 bases. With 3 bases clipped from V and 6 bases from J, the junction kept 15 bases outside the gene matches. This CDR3 has 16 residues. Germline values: CDR1 DFQATT, CDR2 SNEGSKA (reference sequence). The DNA of the CDR3 is TGCAGTGCTAGTCGCCCCGACAGGGGCCCGCGGGATGGCTACACCTTC. Its translation is CSASRPDRGPRDGYTF.

This clonotype is medium-sized (0.01 to 0.1%) in the sample. This beta chain represents an off-target read in a library built for alpha chains; its size is of limited meaning. V gene TRBV29-1 combines with J gene TRBJ2-3; the D is unclear. The length of the CDR3 is 11 residues. V gave up 4 bases and J gave up 3 bases, with 5 bases separating them. Per the germline V gene, CDR1 is SQVTM and CDR2 is ANQGSEA. In DNA form, the CDR3 reads TGCAGCGTTGGGGCAACAGATACGCAGTATTTT. This sequence encodes CSVGATDTQYF.

This clonotype is deemed medium-sized. This beta chain is an off-target read within a library intended for alpha chains, so its frequency means little. CDR3 amino acids: CASSSLRNEQFF. CDR3 bases: TGTGCCAGCAGCTCGCTGAGGAATGAGCAGTTCTTC. The chain employs TRBV5-6 and TRBJ2-1; D uncertain. The length of the CDR3 is 12 residues. Trimming removed 3 bases from V and 7 bases from J, with 8 bases in between. Germline assignment: CDR1 SGHDT and CDR2 YYEEEE.

On this clonotype: The library was built for alpha chains, so this beta chain is an off-target read and its size means little. The gene calls are TRBV5-5 and TRBJ2-3, with TRBD2 matching over 10 bases. With 5 bases clipped from V and 8 bases from J, the junction kept 11 bases outside the gene matches. CDR1 is SGHKS, CDR2 YYEKEE, per germline (reference sequence). The CDR3 consists of 15 residues. The CDR3 reads CASRPSGGAMSTQYF. The CDR3 bases are TGTGCCAGCAGACCCAGCGGGGGGGCAATGAGTACGCAGTATTTT.

Worth noting for this clonotype: Found in a library prepared for alpha chains, this beta chain is an off-target read, and its abundance has little meaning. J is TRBJ1-5 and V is TRBV20-1, with D uncertain. The V end lost 4 bases, the J end lost 6 bases, and 19 bases lay between the germline ends. CDR1 DFQATT and CDR2 SNEGSKA come from the germline V gene (reference sequence). The CDR3 is 15 amino acids. The CDR3 region is CSATPGSSLRQPQHF. The CDR3, as DNA: TGCAGTGCTACCCCCGGGAGCAGTCTCCGTCAGCCCCAGCATTTT.

By share, this clonotype counts as medium-sized. This beta chain is an unintended read in a library built for alpha chains; its size means little. The V call is TRBV28, the J call TRBJ2-1; TRBD1 might be the D (5 bases). CDR3 length: 14 amino acids. Germline CDR1 is MDHEN and CDR2 is SYDVKM. Trimming pared 6 bases from V and 10 bases from J, leaving 19 bases between. The CDR3: CASRGPLSGKEQFF. CDR3 coding DNA: TGTGCCAGCAGGGGGCCCTTAAGTGGAAAGGAGCAGTTCTTC.

This clonotype was seen ten or more times. Within a library made for alpha chains, this beta chain is off target, and its count is uninformative. The J gene is TRBJ2-2, the V gene TRBV18; 7 bases agree with TRBD1. V shed 2 bases, J shed 4 bases, and the junction held 7 bases outside the gene matches. The CDR3 spans 16 residues. Germline V gives CDR1 KGHSH, CDR2 LQKENI. The CDR3 region is CASSPSTNRGTGELFF. The CDR3, as DNA: TGTGCCAGCTCACCATCGACAAACAGGGGCACCGGGGAGCTGTTTTTT.

This clonotype came up many times. This beta chain appears as a stray read in a library generated for alpha chains; its size is not informative. The V gene is TRBV20-1, the J gene TRBJ1-2, with TRBD1 as a possible D gene (6 bases). With 0 bases removed from V and 7 bases from J, the gap between germline ends came to 15 bases. The CDR3 contains 14 residues. Germline CDR1 DFQATT, CDR2 SNEGSKA (reference sequence). The CDR3 sequence is CSAREGAGVFGYTF. In DNA, the CDR3 is TGCAGTGCTAGAGAGGGGGCAGGGGTCTTTGGCTACACCTTC.

This clonotype was found many times. This beta chain represents an off-target read in a library built for alpha chains; its size is of limited meaning. The rearrangement joins TRBV7-2 to TRBJ2-7, with 10 bases fitting TRBD2. This CDR3 comprises 15 residues. V lost 5 bases, J lost 3 bases, and 7 bases stayed unmatched. The V gene's germline CDR1 is SGHTA and CDR2 FQGNSA. The CDR3 sequence is CASSPTGLADYEQYF. The CDR3 DNA reads TGTGCCAGCAGCCCGACAGGACTAGCGGACTACGAGCAGTACTTC. The variable domain in full, with the rest retrieved from reference TRBV7-2 and TRBJ2-7, is GAGVSQSPSNKVTEKGKDVELRCDPISGHTALYWYRQSLGQGLEFLIYFQGNSAPDKSGLPSDRFSAERTGGSVSTLTIQRTQQEDSAVYLCASSPTGLADYEQYFGPGTRLTVT.

About this clonotype itself: As an off-target read in a library built for alpha chains, this beta chain has a frequency of little significance. The genes are TRBV5-6 and TRBJ2-5, with D perhaps TRBD2 (5 bases). Germline CDR1 SGHDT, CDR2 YYEEEE. The CDR3 is made up of 15 amino acids. With 4 bases removed from V and 1 base from J, the gap between germline ends came to 14 bases. This chain's CDR3 is CASSPRPGVQETQYF. The CDR3 coding sequence is TGTGCCAGCAGCCCTCGGCCCGGGGTCCAAGAGACCCAGTACTTC.

By frequency in the sample, this clonotype is medium-sized (0.01 to 0.1%). This beta chain appears as a stray read in a library generated for alpha chains; its size is not informative. The V and J genes are TRBV28 and TRBJ2-7; perhaps TRBD2 as D (5 bases). Trimming left V 2 bases short and J 2 bases short, with 13 bases between. Germline CDR1 reads MDHEN; CDR2 reads SYDVKM. CDR3 length equals 15 residues. CDR3 protein: CASSLTLGGTYEQYF. CDR3 sequence (DNA): TGTGCCAGCAGTTTAACCCTCGGAGGAACCTACGAGCAGTACTTC.

This clonotype ranks as medium-sized. This beta chain is an unintended read in a library built for alpha chains; its size means little. The chain recombines TRBV20-1 with TRBJ2-3; D is tentatively TRBD1 or TRBD2 (6 bases each). The CDR3 contains 14 residues. Germline-derived CDR1 and CDR2 are DFQATT and SNEGSKA (reference sequence). Trimming stripped 6 bases from V and 0 bases from J, with 13 bases between. CDR3 amino acids: CSAQGRISTDTQYF. In DNA form, the CDR3 reads TGCAGTGCCCAGGGGAGGATAAGCACAGATACGCAGTATTTT.

The sample holds many counts of this clonotype. With the library built for alpha chains, this beta chain is off target and its frequency is not meaningful. V gene TRBV3-1 combines with J gene TRBJ2-1; possible D gene TRBD1, 5 bases. From germline, CDR1 is LGHDT and CDR2 YNNKEL (reference sequence). V was pared by 1 base and J by 7 bases, with 8 bases between. This CDR3 spans 13 amino acids. The CDR3, as DNA: TGTGCCAGCAGCCAAGGCAGACAGAATGAGCAGTTCTTC. Encoded protein: CASSQGRQNEQFF.

Relative to its sample, this clonotype is medium-sized. This beta chain represents an off-target read in a library built for alpha chains; its size is of limited meaning. The chain links TRBV5-4 to TRBJ2-2; 10 nucleotides agree with TRBD1. CDR1 and CDR2 from the germline V gene are SGHNT and YYREEE (reference sequence). V trimming: 4 bases; J trimming: 4 bases; junction bases outside the gene matches: 7. This CDR3 region has 16 residues. The CDR3 loop is CASSPPGQGSTGELFF. Written as DNA, the CDR3 is TGTGCCAGCAGCCCCCCGGGACAGGGGTCCACCGGGGAGCTGTTTTTT. Variable domain in full (rest from reference TRBV5-4 and TRBJ2-2): ETGVTQSPTHLIKTRGQQVTLRCSSQSGHNTVSWYQQALGQGPQFIFQYYREEENGRGNFPPRFSGLQFPNYSSELNVNALELDDSALYLCASSPPGQGSTGELFFGEGSRLTVL.

Comments on this clonotype: This beta chain lies outside the target of a library built for alpha chains; its clone size means little. This chain uses TRBV19 with TRBJ2-7; D is unclear. V shed 3 bases and J shed 4 bases, with 7 bases lying between them. The CDR3 has 12 amino acids. Looked up from germline, CDR1 is LNHDA and CDR2 is SQIVND (reference sequence). CDR3 residues: CASSMSSYEQYF. The CDR3 DNA reads TGTGCCAGTAGTATGTCCAGTTACGAGCAGTACTTC. Based on the CDR3 plus reference TRBV19 and TRBJ2-7, the full variable domain is DGGITQSPKYLFRKEGQNVTLSCEQNLNHDAMYWYRQDPGQGLRLIYYSQIVNDFQKGDIAEGYSVSREKKESFPLTVTSAQKNPTAFYLCASSMSSYEQYFGPGTRLTVT.

This clonotype is labeled medium-sized. This beta chain represents an off-target read in a library built for alpha chains; its size is of limited meaning. The chain recombines TRBV7-2 with TRBJ2-2; D ambiguous. Per germline, CDR1 SGHTA and CDR2 FQGNSA. Trimming pared 5 bases from V and 3 bases from J, leaving 10 bases between. The CDR3 has 14 residues. CDR3 nucleotides: TGTGCCAGCAGCGTCACCCGGGACACCGGGGAGCTGTTTTTT. Translated, it gives CASSVTRDTGELFF.